This TCR beta chain stems from a study of blood T cell repertoires in COVID-19. Germline V gene data show CDR1 as MDHEN and CDR2 as SYDVKM. The CDR3 length is 15 residues, termini included. Assay: immunoSEQ multiplex PCR; the TCRdb copy retains only in-frame clones and omits some. The sample shows 280,000 or so clones, roughly 85% of them seen only once. Concerning this clone: The DNA is omitted, as the CDR3 cannot be located on it reliably, and the CDR3 follows TCRdb's listing.

Specimen: PBMCs or T cells enriched from blood (not recorded which). The clonotype originates from a woman aged 40-49 years who had recovered from COVID-19. The chain couples TRBV28 to TRBJ1-5; TRBD1 is taken as the D call from the table, unchecked against the DNA. The CDR3 region is CASSSSGQALKAQHF.